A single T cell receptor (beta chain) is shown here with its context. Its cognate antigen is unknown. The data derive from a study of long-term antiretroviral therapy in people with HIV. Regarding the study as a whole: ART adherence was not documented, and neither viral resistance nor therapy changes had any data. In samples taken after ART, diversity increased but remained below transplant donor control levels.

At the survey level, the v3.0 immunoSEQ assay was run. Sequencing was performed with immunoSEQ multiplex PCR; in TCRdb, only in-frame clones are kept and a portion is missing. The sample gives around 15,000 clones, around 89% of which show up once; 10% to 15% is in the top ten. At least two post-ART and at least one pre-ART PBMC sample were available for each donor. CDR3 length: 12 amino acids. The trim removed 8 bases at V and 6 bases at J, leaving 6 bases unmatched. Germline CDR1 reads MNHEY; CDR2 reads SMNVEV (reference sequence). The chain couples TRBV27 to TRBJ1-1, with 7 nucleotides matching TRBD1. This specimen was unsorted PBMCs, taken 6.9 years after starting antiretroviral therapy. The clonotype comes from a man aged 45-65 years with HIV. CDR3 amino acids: CASSRTGAEAFF. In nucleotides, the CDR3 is TGTGCCAGCTCACGAACAGGGGCTGAAGCTTTCTTT.